This T cell receptor (beta chain) was documented in a study of blood T cell repertoires in COVID-19. Background on the study: There were acute and convalescent COVID-19 samples, and they came from the United States, Italy and Spain. Sample material is recorded as cDNA or gDNA derived from T cells, B-cell-depleted T cells, or PBMCs.

Study processing details: Estimated nucleated cell counts came from reference gene primer amplification. Method: immunoSEQ multiplex PCR; TCRdb's copy keeps in-frame clones and lacks some. That table furnishes V, J and clone size, whereas the DNA furnished D and trimming. This table holds more than 200,000 clones, roughly 80% found once. The V and J ends lost 1 base and 2 bases, in that order; junction bases with no gene match: 5. Germline CDR1 LNHDA, CDR2 SQIVND (reference sequence). The CDR3 consists of 15 residues. This clonotype originated in a woman older than 75 with acute or convalescent COVID-19. This chain links TRBV19 with TRBJ2-7, with 7 bases lining up with TRBD1. Sequenced: peripheral blood. The chain's CDR3 is CASSIGQGGTYEQYF. The CDR3 nucleotides are TGTGCCAGTAGTATAGGACAGGGCGGAACCTACGAGCAGTACTTC.